The 28 T cell receptor beta chains listed next were all sequenced from one sample in a study of blood T cell repertoires in COVID-19. Profiling relied on immunoSEQ multiplex PCR, and the TCRdb table lists in-frame clones only, not all of them. This sample has 400,000 to 450,000 clones, with roughly 88% found just once. Material: peripheral blood. These receptors were obtained from a woman aged 25 to 39 with active or convalescent COVID-19.

The chain links TRBV9 to TRBJ2-5, with D possibly matching TRBD1 (6 bases). CDR3 length: 17 residues. Deletions cut 4 bases from V and 3 bases from J, with 22 bases between. Germline lookup yields CDR1 SGDLS and CDR2 YYNGEE. CDR3 coding DNA: TGTGCCAGCAGCTCCCCGAAGGCGAGAGGGGGAGAAGAGACCCAGTACTTC. As protein: CASSSPKARGGEETQYF.

V gene TRBV3-1 (or the pseudogene TRBV3-2) combines with J gene TRBJ2-3; 7 nucleotides agree with TRBD2. Trimming cost V 3 bases and J 1 base; bases outside gene matches: 1. CDR3 length: 14 residues. From germline, CDR1 is LGHDT and CDR2 YNNKEL (reference sequence). The CDR3 DNA reads as TGTGCCAGCAGCCAGAGCGGGGGCACAGATACGCAGTATTTT. Translating gives CASSQSGGTDTQYF.

The V gene is TRBV13, the J gene TRBJ1-1; D gene unclear. V was clipped by 8 bases and J by 7 bases, with 11 bases between them. This CDR3 is built from 11 residues. Germline V gene lookup returns CDR1 PRHDT and CDR2 FYEKMQ (reference sequence). CDR3: CASGGGLEAFF. Here the CDR3 DNA reads TGTGCCAGCGGAGGAGGGCTTGAAGCTTTCTTT.

This chain uses TRBV19 with TRBJ1-1, with 8 bases lining up with TRBD1. With V trimmed by 6 bases and J by 0 bases, 6 bases remained unmatched. Germline loops: CDR1 LNHDA, CDR2 SQIVND (reference sequence). The CDR3 has 15 residues. CDR3 residues: CASRATGAMNTEAFF. CDR3 nucleotide sequence: TGTGCCAGTAGAGCGACAGGGGCTATGAACACTGAAGCTTTCTTT. Using reference TRBV19 and TRBJ1-1 for the parts outside the CDR3, the full variable domain is DGGITQSPKYLFRKEGQNVTLSCEQNLNHDAMYWYRQDPGQGLRLIYYSQIVNDFQKGDIAEGYSVSREKKESFPLTVTSAQKNPTAFYLCASRATGAMNTEAFFGQGTRLTVV.

The genes are TRBV9 and TRBJ1-4, with D possibly TRBD1 on 6 matching bases. Germline loops: CDR1 SGDLS, CDR2 YYNGEE. There are 15 residues in the CDR3. Trimming pared 0 bases from V and 7 bases from J, leaving 13 bases between. The CDR3 region is CASSVELGAGEKLFF. The CDR3 DNA sequence: TGTGCCAGCAGCGTAGAATTGGGGGCCGGTGAAAAACTGTTTTTT.

The chain has TRBV3-1 (or the pseudogene TRBV3-2) and TRBJ2-1; perhaps TRBD2 as D (5 bases). The V gene's germline CDR1 is LGHDT and CDR2 YNNKEL (reference sequence). V lost 1 base to trimming and J lost 3 bases, with 13 bases between them. The CDR3 extends over 16 amino acids. CDR3 in DNA: TGTGCCAGCAGCCAAGGCGGGTCGGGGTTCTACAATGAGCAGTTCTTC. Translated, it gives CASSQGGSGFYNEQFF.

V gene TRBV5-1 combines with J gene TRBJ2-7; TRBD2 matches 10 bases. The CDR3 is 18 residues long. Trimming took 6 bases from V and 3 from J; bases not matched to a gene: 18. Germline values: CDR1 SGHRS, CDR2 YFSETQ. The CDR3 coding sequence is TGCGCCAGCACCCAGACTAGCGGGTTTGCTCGGTCGGACTACGAGCAGTACTTC. Its protein product is CASTQTSGFARSDYEQYF.

V usage is TRBV7-2 and J usage is TRBJ1-2; 7 positions match TRBD1. Trimming removed 6 bases from V and 6 bases from J; junction bases left unmatched: 7. The length of the CDR3 is 13 residues. Germline loops: CDR1 SGHTA, CDR2 FQGNSA. CDR3 DNA: TGTGCCAGCAGGCCCACCAGGGGGAATGGCTACACCTTC. Protein product: CASRPTRGNGYTF.

This chain joins TRBV5-1 and TRBJ1-2; TRBD1 aligns across 8 bases. Looked up from germline, CDR1 is SGHRS and CDR2 is YFSETQ. This CDR3 contains 16 residues. V lost 5 bases and J lost 5; bases outside the gene matches: 14. The CDR3 DNA reads as TGCGCCAGCAGTCCGACCCCGGGACAGGACCTTTATGGCTACACCTTC. It is translated as CASSPTPGQDLYGYTF. The full variable domain, rest sourced from reference TRBV5-1 and TRBJ1-2, is KAGVTQTPRYLIKTRGQQVTLSCSPISGHRSVSWYQQTPGQGLQFLFEYFSETQRNKGNFPGRFSGRQFSNSRSEMNVSTLELGDSALYLCASSPTPGQDLYGYTFGSGTRLTVV.

A note on this clone: Given the absence of the conserved phenylalanine or tryptophan at the CDR3 end, a read error is likely. Because the CDR3's place on the DNA is in doubt, the DNA is left out and the CDR3 is given as listed by TCRdb. The chain joins TRBV21-1 to TRBJ2-7; TRBD2, the table's D call, lacks a check against the DNA. TRBV21-1 is a pseudogene locus. The CDR3 has 13 residues if both end residues are counted. The chain's CDR3 is CASSKWDPSGRAL.

V usage is TRBV10-2 and J usage is TRBJ2-1, with 8 bases that match TRBD2. The ends lost 5 bases at V and 4 bases at J; junction bases unmatched: 4. The CDR3 consists of 14 residues. Germline V lookup: CDR1 WSHSY, CDR2 SAAADI. DNA of the CDR3: TGCGCCAGCAGTTCCGGGACTAGGTACAATGAGCAGTTCTTC. It is translated as CASSSGTRYNEQFF.

V gene TRBV2 combines with J gene TRBJ1-6; possibly TRBD1 for D (5 bases). The CDR3 runs 15 residues. The V gene lost 6 bases and the J gene lost 4 bases, with 13 bases spanning the gap. Germline V gives CDR1 SNHLY, CDR2 FYNNEI. This CDR3 is CASRETGGYNSPLHF. The CDR3 nucleotides read TGTGCCAGCAGAGAGACGGGGGGGTATAATTCACCCCTCCACTTT.

This sequence joins TRBV14 and TRBJ1-4; 8 bases are shared with TRBD1. Germline V gene lookup returns CDR1 SGHDN and CDR2 FVKESK. J gave up 11 bases and V 1 base, and 12 bases lay outside the gene matches. The CDR3 contains 16 residues. The CDR3 reads CASSQVHLSTGDKLFF. The CDR3 nucleotides are TGTGCCAGCAGCCAAGTGCACCTCTCGACAGGGGACAAACTGTTTTTT. Supplemented by reference TRBV14 and TRBJ1-4, the full variable domain reads EAGVTQFPSHSVIEKGQTVTLRCDPISGHDNLYWYRRVMGKEIKFLLHFVKESKQDESGMPNNRFLAERTGGTYSTLKVQPAELEDSGVYFCASSQVHLSTGDKLFFGSGTQLSVL.

The chain employs TRBV5-5 and TRBJ2-3; D gene uncertain. This CDR3 region has 13 residues. Trimming removed 2 bases at V and 1 base at J, with 5 bases between. Looked up from germline, CDR1 is SGHKS and CDR2 is YYEKEE (reference sequence). CDR3 nucleotides: TGTGCCAGCAGCTTTGTCGGCACAGATACGCAGTATTTT. This codes for CASSFVGTDTQYF. Full variable domain (rest looked up from reference TRBV5-5 and TRBJ2-3): DAGVTQSPTHLIKTRGQQVTLRCSPISGHKSVSWYQQVLGQGPQFIFQYYEKEERGRGNFPDRFSARQFPNYSSELNVNALLLGDSALYLCASSFVGTDTQYFGPGTRLTVL.

The V and J genes are TRBV29-1 and TRBJ1-2, with a possible D match to TRBD1 (5 bases). The CDR3 has 10 amino acids. V lost 8 bases and J lost 13, with 17 bases in between. CDR1 SQVTM and CDR2 ANQGSEA come from the germline V gene. The CDR3, as DNA: TGCAGCTTCTGGGACGGGAGTTTCACCTTC. This sequence encodes CSFWDGSFTF.

Here the CDR3 DNA reads TGCGCCAGCAGCTGGGGTTGGGGAGAAGACATTCAGTACTTC. It encodes CASSWGWGEDIQYF. The V gene is TRBV5-1, the J gene TRBJ2-4; tentatively, D is TRBD2 (5 bases). V shed 3 bases and J shed 8 bases, with 15 bases lying between them. The CDR3 contains 14 residues. Looked up from germline, CDR1 is SGHRS and CDR2 is YFSETQ.

The J gene is TRBJ1-4, the V gene TRBV5-6; 9 bases agree with TRBD1. V shed 4 bases and J 5 bases; nucleotides not matched to a gene: 6. This CDR3 comprises 15 residues. Per germline, CDR1 SGHDT and CDR2 YYEEEE. The CDR3 region is CASSNIQGANEKLFF. The DNA of the CDR3 is TGTGCCAGCAGCAACATACAGGGGGCGAATGAAAAACTGTTTTTT.

A single count supports this clone. The chain links TRBV25-1 to TRBJ2-1; 11 bases align to TRBD2. J gave up 4 bases and V 6 bases, and 2 bases lay outside the gene matches. The germline V gene encodes CDR1 MGHDK and CDR2 SYGVNS. The CDR3 runs 14 residues. The CDR3 reads CASRTSGTYNEQFF. CDR3 nucleotides: TGTGCCAGCAGGACTAGCGGGACGTACAATGAGCAGTTCTTC.

V usage is TRBV19 and J usage is TRBJ1-3, with TRBD1 as a possible D gene (5 bases). The V end lost 6 bases, the J end lost 2 bases, and 11 bases lay between the germline ends. Germline-derived CDR1 and CDR2 are LNHDA and SQIVND (reference sequence). The CDR3 is 14 residues long. CDR3 nucleotide sequence: TGTGCCAGTAGCCTAGGAGGGGCTGGAAACACCATATATTTT. Translating gives CASSLGGAGNTIYF.

The V call is TRBV10-2, the J call TRBJ2-7; 8 bases agree with TRBD1. The CDR3 is 15 amino acids. V lost 6 bases to trimming and J lost 2 bases; unmatched junction nucleotides: 9. CDR1 WSHSY and CDR2 SAAADI come from the germline V gene. CDR3 loop: CASRPGQGNPYEQYF. The CDR3 nucleotides are TGCGCCAGCAGGCCCGGACAGGGTAACCCCTACGAGCAGTACTTC.

J is TRBJ2-7 and V is TRBV19, with 9 nucleotides matching TRBD1. Germline values: CDR1 LNHDA, CDR2 SQIVND (reference sequence). V shed 6 bases and J 2 bases; nucleotides not matched to a gene: 11. This CDR3 is built from 16 residues. The CDR3 region has the DNA TGTGCCAGTAGCCTTGGGTTGGGGACAGGGCCCTACGAGCAGTACTTC. This sequence encodes CASSLGLGTGPYEQYF.

This chain links TRBV4-1 with TRBJ2-2; 8 bases map to TRBD2. The germline gives CDR1 MGHRA, CDR2 YSYEKL. The CDR3 is 18 amino acids. Losses at the gene ends were 0 bases for V and 5 bases for J; bases not matched to a gene: 11. The CDR3 region is CASSQEAPAGAGTGELFF. The CDR3 nucleotides read TGCGCCAGCAGCCAAGAAGCCCCAGCGGGGGCCGGGACCGGGGAGCTGTTTTTT.

The gene calls are TRBV3-1 (or the pseudogene TRBV3-2) and TRBJ2-1; D is possibly TRBD2 (6 bases). This CDR3 has 16 amino acids. Germline V gene lookup returns CDR1 LGHDT and CDR2 YNNKEL (reference sequence). V was cut by 1 base and J by 2 bases, with 12 bases left in between. The CDR3 is CASSQGYLAPYNEQFF. CDR3 coding DNA: TGTGCCAGCAGCCAAGGGTACCTAGCGCCCTACAATGAGCAGTTCTTC.

The rearrangement uses TRBV5-6 and TRBJ1-1, with TRBD1 matching over 10 bases. This CDR3 is 15 amino acids long. Germline CDR1 is SGHDT and CDR2 is YYEEEE. The J segment lost 5 bases and the V segment lost 1 base, leaving 5 bases of the junction unmatched. CDR3 sequence (DNA): TGTGCCAGCAGCTTGCCGGGACAGGGGTTGACTGAAGCTTTCTTT. This encodes CASSLPGQGLTEAFF.

The count of this clone is one. The chain uses TRBV3-1 (or the pseudogene TRBV3-2) and TRBJ1-1, with D unclear. The CDR3 has 13 amino acids. Trimming left V 2 bases short and J 1 base short, with 5 bases between. Germline assignment: CDR1 LGHDT and CDR2 YNNKEL (reference sequence). DNA of the CDR3: TGTGCCAGCAGCCAACAGGCGAACACTGAAGCTTTCTTT. It yields the protein CASSQQANTEAFF.

The DNA for the CDR3 is TGTGCCAGCAGTGAGTGGAGGGGGGGCGATTATGAGCAGTTCTTC. Translating it yields CASSEWRGGDYEQFF. V gene TRBV2 combines with J gene TRBJ2-1; a possible D gene is TRBD2 (7 bases). CDR1 is SNHLY, CDR2 FYNNEI, per germline. CDR3 length equals 15 residues. Trimming took off 3 bases at V and 8 bases at J, with 17 bases between the two ends. The variable domain in full, completed from reference TRBV2 and TRBJ2-1, reads EPEVTQTPSHQVTQMGQEVILRCVPISNHLYFYWYRQILGQKVEFLVSFYNNEISEKSEIFDDQFSVERPDGSNFTLKIRSTKLEDSAMYFCASSEWRGGDYEQFFGPGTRLTVL.

V usage is TRBV27 and J usage is TRBJ2-7; TRBD2 is a possible D gene (6 bases). In germline, CDR1 is MNHEY, CDR2 SMNVEV (reference sequence). V lost 4 bases to trimming and J lost 8 bases, with 15 bases between them. The CDR3 spans 13 residues. In DNA form, the CDR3 reads TGTGCCAGCAGTTCCCACATCCTAGCGAAGCAGTACTTC. Protein sequence: CASSSHILAKQYF.

This clone was counted a single time. The V and J genes are TRBV19 and TRBJ1-5, with TRBD1 identical over 7 bases. This CDR3 has 16 amino acids. Germline loops: CDR1 LNHDA, CDR2 SQIVND (reference sequence). J lost 4 bases, V lost 1 base, and 7 bases had no gene match. CDR3 DNA sequence: TGTGCCAGTAGTATAGGATACAGGGGCCGAAATCAGCCCCAGCATTTT. Amino acid sequence: CASSIGYRGRNQPQHF.